This T cell receptor (beta chain) was found in a study of T-cell memory formation after mild COVID-19. Study context: The TCR clusters were mostly specific to one donor. The study, taken as a whole, reports: Contracting clones from day 15 to 85 had balanced CD4/CD8; later expanders favoured CD4+. Researchers report contracting CD4+ clones mostly in CM and EM, with CD8+ clones in EMRA.

About this clonotype itself: What it recognizes is unknown.

One entry per CDR3 protein results from TCRdb running MiXCR on the 5' RACE reads. The data hold just over 300,000 distinct CDR3 sequences, with 15% to 20% observed a single time. The receptor's source is a young man who had mild COVID-19 (a few samples of this study predate the infection). Cell type and time point are not known. Sequencing was done on a sample of PBMCs or a T cell subset sorted from them (not recorded which).

The CDR3 is CASNPLGQEETQYF. For the CDR3, the DNA is TGTGCCAGCAATCCCTTGGGACAGGAAGAGACCCAGTACTTC. The chain joins TRBV6-2 or TRBV6-3 to TRBJ2-5, with TRBD1 identical over 8 bases. This CDR3 is 14 amino acids long. The V segment lost 7 bases and the J segment 3 bases; nucleotides outside the gene matches: 7. The germline V gene has CDR1 MNHEY and CDR2 SVGEGT.